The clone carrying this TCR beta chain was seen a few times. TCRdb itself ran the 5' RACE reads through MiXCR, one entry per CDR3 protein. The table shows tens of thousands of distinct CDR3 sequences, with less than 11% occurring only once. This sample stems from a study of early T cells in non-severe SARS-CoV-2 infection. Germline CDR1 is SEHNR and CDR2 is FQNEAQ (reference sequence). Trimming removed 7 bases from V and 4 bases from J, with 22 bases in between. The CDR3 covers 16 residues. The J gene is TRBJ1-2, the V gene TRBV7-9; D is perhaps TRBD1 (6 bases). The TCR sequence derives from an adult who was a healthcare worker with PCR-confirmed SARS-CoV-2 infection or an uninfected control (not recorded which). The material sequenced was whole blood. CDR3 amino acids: CASTCGWGAECYGYTF. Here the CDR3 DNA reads TGTGCCAGCACCTGTGGTTGGGGGGCTGAATGCTATGGCTACACCTTC.